Sequencing of this TCR beta chain was carried out in a study of blood T cells in healthy people across ages. A second PCR, run for roughly 7 to 12 cycles, used a sample-barcoded 5' primer plus a J-beta primer mix. Each of the samples gave a minimum of 2.5 million paired-end reads that contained CDR3. From the 5' RACE reads, TCRdb called clonotypes with MiXCR, one entry per CDR3 protein. The repertoire has roughly 1,000,000 distinct CDR3 sequences, about 23% of them found once; the top ten carry 0.65% to 0.95%. There are a few counts of this clonotype. The antigen is unknown. V gave up 1 base and J gave up 5 bases; unmatched junction bases: 4. Germline values: CDR1 LGHNT, CDR2 FRNRAP. The CDR3 runs 16 residues. Overall study findings and caveats: Diversity estimates from one million T cells were considered underestimates. Greater diversity and more naive CD4+ cells were seen in long-lived donors than in aged donors.

Another study also made use of these data, one on T cells of mothers and their children.

The chain has TRBV12-5 and TRBJ2-5; 13 bases match TRBD2. The material sequenced was blood. The receptor was isolated from a girl aged 2 to 9 in good health. CDR3 sequence reads: CASGLGLAGGVETQYF. DNA of the CDR3: TGTGCTAGTGGTTTGGGACTAGCGGGAGGAGTGGAGACCCAGTACTTC.